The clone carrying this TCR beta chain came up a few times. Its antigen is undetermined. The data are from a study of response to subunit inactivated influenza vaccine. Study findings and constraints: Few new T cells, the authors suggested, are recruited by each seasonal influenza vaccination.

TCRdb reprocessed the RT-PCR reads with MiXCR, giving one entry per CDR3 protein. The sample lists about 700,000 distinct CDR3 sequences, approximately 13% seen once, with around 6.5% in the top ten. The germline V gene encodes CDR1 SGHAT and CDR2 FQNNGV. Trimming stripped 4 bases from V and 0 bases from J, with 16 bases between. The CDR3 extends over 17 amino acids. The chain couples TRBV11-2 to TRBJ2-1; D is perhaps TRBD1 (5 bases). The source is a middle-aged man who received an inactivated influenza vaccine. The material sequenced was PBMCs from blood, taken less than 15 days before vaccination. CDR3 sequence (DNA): TGTGCCAGCAGCTGGACCTCTACAGGCCACTCCTACAATGAGCAGTTCTTC. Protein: CASSWTSTGHSYNEQFF.